The 11 T cell receptor beta chains below come from one sample, sequenced in a study of T cell changes during pregnancy in multiple sclerosis. Sequencing used immunoSEQ multiplex PCR; TCRdb keeps in-frame clones, though not all of them. Of about 75,000 clones listed, around 89% are singletons. Specimen: peripheral blood, collected in the first trimester of pregnancy. These receptors all come from a female donor in good health, enrolled as a control in a pregnancy study.

In this sample, this clone turned up once. This rearrangement joins TRBV2 to TRBJ1-2, with 8 bases aligning to TRBD1. CDR3 length equals 15 residues. Unmatched junction bases numbered 11, after V lost 8 bases and J lost 3 bases. CDR1 is SNHLY, CDR2 FYNNEI, per germline. CDR3 sequence (DNA): TGTGCCAGCTGGTCGCAGGGGGCAGGAGACTATGGCTACACCTTC. Protein: CASWSQGAGDYGYTF.

This CDR3 reads CASSQDYSQGSYGYTF. CDR3 DNA sequence: TGCGCCAGCAGCCAAGATTACTCACAGGGTAGCTATGGCTACACCTTC. The chain joins TRBV4-1 to TRBJ1-2; D may be TRBD1 (6 bases). Trimming took 0 bases from V and 4 from J, leaving 15 bases between them. Germline lookup yields CDR1 MGHRA and CDR2 YSYEKL. The CDR3 is made up of 16 amino acids.

The chain carries TRBV2 and TRBJ2-7; D is perhaps TRBD1 (6 bases). This CDR3 region has 14 residues. Trimming shortened V by 8 bases and J by 2 bases, and 16 bases separated the two germline ends. Per germline, CDR1 SNHLY and CDR2 FYNNEI. CDR3 in amino acids: CASRYRASTYEQYF. The CDR3 nucleotides are TGTGCCAGCCGTTACAGGGCTTCCACCTACGAGCAGTACTTC.

The rearrangement joins TRBV6-5 to TRBJ2-3, with a tentative D call TRBD1 (8 bases). Trimming left V 6 bases short and J 13 bases short, with 17 bases between. Germline CDR1 MNHEY, CDR2 SVGAGI. This CDR3 has 12 amino acids. The CDR3: CASSPRTGREYF. The CDR3 DNA reads TGTGCCAGCAGCCCACGGACAGGGAGGGAGTATTTT.

The chain joins TRBV7-8 to TRBJ1-1; weak D call: TRBD1 (5 bases). V was pared by 3 bases and J by 4 bases, with 9 bases between. CDR1 and CDR2 from the germline V gene are SGHVS and FQNEAQ. The CDR3 totals 13 residues. The CDR3 reads CASSLQGITEAFF. For the CDR3, the DNA is TGTGCCAGCAGCTTGCAGGGTATCACTGAAGCTTTCTTT.

The genes are TRBV6-1 and TRBJ1-1; unclear D gene. V was clipped by 4 bases and J by 1 base, with 7 bases between them. The CDR3 length is 13 residues. Per the germline V gene, CDR1 is MNHNS and CDR2 is SASEGT. CDR3 nucleotide sequence: TGTGCCAGCAGTGTACAGCAGAACACTGAAGCTTTCTTT. Protein: CASSVQQNTEAFF.

This chain connects TRBV9 to TRBJ2-1; 9 bases fit TRBD1. Germline V lookup: CDR1 SGDLS, CDR2 YYNGEE. Trimming removed 2 bases from V and 4 bases from J; junction bases left unmatched: 16. The CDR3 spans 19 residues. The CDR3 protein is CASSVLLSSGQGLYNEQFF. The CDR3 DNA reads TGTGCCAGCAGCGTCCTTTTATCATCGGGACAGGGATTATACAATGAGCAGTTCTTC.

This clone was counted only a few times. The rearrangement joins TRBV29-1 to TRBJ2-2; D remains unclear. CDR3 length: 11 residues. The V and J ends lost 4 bases and 5 bases respectively, with 5 bases between them. Looked up from germline, CDR1 is SQVTM and CDR2 is ANQGSEA. The chain's CDR3 is CSVAGTGELFF. CDR3 nucleotides: TGCAGCGTTGCCGGGACCGGGGAGCTGTTTTTT.

Here the CDR3 reads CASSRPGNQPQHF. CDR3 DNA: TGTGCCAGCAGCCGCCCGGGCAATCAGCCCCAGCATTTT. The V call is TRBV5-6, the J call TRBJ1-5; no definite D call. The CDR3 is 13 residues long. V was clipped by 4 bases and J by 2 bases, with 7 bases between them. Germline assignment: CDR1 SGHDT and CDR2 YYEEEE.

This chain links TRBV5-1 with TRBJ2-1, with 16 bases aligning to TRBD2. V lost 3 bases and J lost 3; bases outside the gene matches: 3. The CDR3 runs 17 residues. Per germline, CDR1 SGHRS and CDR2 YFSETQ. Written as DNA, the CDR3 is TGCGCCAGCAGCTGGGGACTAGCGGGGGGGTACTACAATGAGCAGTTCTTC. This sequence encodes CASSWGLAGGYYNEQFF.

This clone was detected only a few times. The CDR3 is CAFSSNTGQNYGYTF. CDR3 in DNA: TGTGCCTTTTCCTCGAACACGGGACAGAATTATGGCTACACCTTC. This chain links TRBV30 with TRBJ1-2; 7 bases agree with TRBD1. The CDR3 contains 15 residues. Per germline, CDR1 GTSNPN and CDR2 SVGIG (reference sequence). J lost 5 bases, V lost 7 bases, and 16 bases had no gene match.